The rows below give T cell receptor beta chains drawn from one sample of a study of Tregs in tolerant kidney transplant recipients. Produced via immunoSEQ multiplex PCR; TCRdb's table is partial and in-frame only. The sample shows under 90,000 clones, roughly nine tenths of them seen only once. Source: CD4+ T cells from blood (PBMCs), taken 24 months after the transplant. The receptors shown here come from a human patient who received a combined kidney and bone marrow transplant. Some T cells may be transferred from the graft donor. Each CDR3 is given with its conserved first and last residue. The D gene is left open where the match is weak. Only some rows state a clone size, as once, few, many or a class for expanded clones.

TRBD2	.	TRBJ2-3	TRBV5-4	TGTGCCAGCAGCTTGGGAGTAGCGGGGGTCGCAGATACGCAGTATTTT	CASSLGVAGVADTQYF
TRBD1	once	TRBJ2-1	TRBV9	TGTGCCAGCAGCGTAGTTGGGCAGGGGGATGAGCAGTTCTTC	CASSVVGQGDEQFF
TRBD2	.	TRBJ2-3	TRBV9	TGTGCCAGCAGCGTAAAATCTAGCGGGGGGGGAGATACGCAGTATTTT	CASSVKSSGGGDTQYF
TRBD2	few	TRBJ2-2	TRBV7-9	TGTGCCAGCAGCTTAGGCGGCGGGAGGGCGTTGTTTAACACCGGGGAGCTGTTTTTT	CASSLGGGRALFNTGELFF
TRBD1	.	TRBJ1-2	TRBV9	TGTGCCAGCAGCGTAGCCCGGGACAGCTTCTATGGCTACACCTTC	CASSVARDSFYGYTF
TRBD2	.	TRBJ2-4	TRBV4-1	TGCGCCAGCAGCCAAGAAGGCGGGGGGGCGGACATTCAGTACTTC	CASSQEGGGADIQYF
.	.	TRBJ1-1	TRBV7-2	TGTGCCAGCAGCTTAAGACAGAAGAACACTGAAGCTTTCTTT	CASSLRQKNTEAFF
.	.	TRBJ2-2	TRBV25-1	TGTGCCAGCAGCGTGTCCCGCGGCTCCGGGGAGCTGTTTTTT	CASSVSRGSGELFF
.	once	TRBJ2-1	TRBV30	TGTGCCTGGACAGCAGGGTTGTATGAGCAGTTCTTC	CAWTAGLYEQFF
TRBD1	.	TRBJ2-1	TRBV28	TGTGCCAGCAGCGAAGGGACAGGGGCCCACAATGAGCAGTTCTTC	CASSEGTGAHNEQFF
TRBD1	few	TRBJ1-4	TRBV19	TGTGCCAGTAACTTCGACAGGGAAAATGAAAAACTGTTTTTT	CASNFDRENEKLFF
.	.	TRBJ2-1	TRBV2	TGTGCCAGCGGTGGAACCGGGGGTGTGAATGAGCAGTTCTTC	CASGGTGGVNEQFF
TRBD2	.	TRBJ2-1	TRBV6-4	TGTGCCAGGGGACTAGCGGGGGTGTACAATGAGCAGTTCTTC	CARGLAGVYNEQFF
.	.	TRBJ2-1	TRBV7-6	TGTGCCAGCAGCTTAGGTACAGGGTACAATGAGCAGTTCTTC	CASSLGTGYNEQFF
.	.	TRBJ2-5	TRBV7-2	TGTGCCAGCAGCTTAGGGGGCCGGGGGCAAGAGACCCAGTACTTC	CASSLGGRGQETQYF
TRBD2	.	TRBJ2-1	TRBV6-6	TGTGCCAGCAGACGCATCGGGGGGATCAATGAGCAGTTCTTC	CASRRIGGINEQFF
TRBD1	.	TRBJ2-5	TRBV5-4	TGTGCCAGCAGCGGCGAGGGGGCCCCCTCAGGGACCCAGTACTTC	CASSGEGAPSGTQYF
TRBD1	.	TRBJ2-3	TRBV5-4	TGTGCCAGCAGCGACGGACAGGGGACAGATACGCAGTATTTT	CASSDGQGTDTQYF
.	.	TRBJ2-3	TRBV5-1	TGCGCCAGCAGTATGACTTCCACAGATACGCAGTATTTT	CASSMTSTDTQYF
TRBD2	.	TRBJ2-5	TRBV4-2	TGTGCCAGCAGCCAAGTAGGATCTAGCGGGGGGTTTTGGGTAGAGACCCAGTACTTC	CASSQVGSSGGFWVETQYF
.	.	TRBJ2-4	TRBV6-5	TGTGCCAGCAGCCCCGCGGGCCATGTAAACATTCAGTACTTC	CASSPAGHVNIQYF
.	few	TRBJ1-3	TRBV10-3	TGTGCCATCAGTGTTACAGACTCTGGAAACACCATATATTTT	CAISVTDSGNTIYF
.	.	TRBJ1-3	TRBV9	TGTGCCAGCAGCGTCAGTGACTCTGGAAACACCATATATTTT	CASSVSDSGNTIYF
.	.	TRBJ1-5	TRBV7-8	TGTGCCAGCAGCGTACAGGGTCGGGACGGTCAGCCCCAGCATTTT	CASSVQGRDGQPQHF
.	.	TRBJ1-4	TRBV30	TGTGCCTGGAGTCTAGGTCTAGCCGGTGAAAAACTGTTTTTT	CAWSLGLAGEKLFF
TRBD2	.	TRBJ2-1	TRBV11-3	TGTGCCAGCAGCTTGTTTGGACTAGCGGACAATGAGCAGTTCTTC	CASSLFGLADNEQFF
TRBD1	.	TRBJ1-2	TRBV5-1	TGCGCCAGCAGCTTGGCAAGGGGTGACAGGGGCAACTATGGCTACACCTTC	CASSLARGDRGNYGYTF
TRBD1	.	TRBJ1-1	TRBV6-1	TGTGCCAGCAGCCCCCAGGGACAGCGGAACACTGAAGCTTTCTTT	CASSPQGQRNTEAFF
.	.	TRBJ2-7	TRBV18	TGTGCCAGCTCCCAAACAGGGTACGAGCAGTACTTC	CASSQTGYEQYF
.	.	TRBJ1-5	TRBV27	TGTGCCAGCAAGGGGAATAGCAATCAGCCCCAGCATTTT	CASKGNSNQPQHF
TRBD1	.	TRBJ1-4	TRBV5-1	TGCGCCAGCAGCCTTGGACAGGTAAATGAAAAACTGTTTTTT	CASSLGQVNEKLFF
.	once	TRBJ2-2	TRBV11-2	TGTGCCAGCAGCACATGGAAAACAGGCGGGGAGCTGTTTTTT	CASSTWKTGGELFF
TRBD2	.	TRBJ2-3	TRBV18	TGTGCCAGCTCACCAACCACTAGCGGTGATAAGTATTTT	CASSPTTSGDKYF
.	.	TRBJ2-1	TRBV11-2	TGTGCCAGCAGCTTAGTGGCGGGAATTTACAATGAGCAGTTCTTC	CASSLVAGIYNEQFF
TRBD1	.	TRBJ2-5	TRBV6-6	TGTGCCAGCAGTTACTGGGGGGGACAGGGGGAGACCCAGTACTTC	CASSYWGGQGETQYF
.	.	TRBJ2-7	TRBV7-6	TGTGCCAGCTCCGGGTCTTCCTACGAGCAGTACTTC	CASSGSSYEQYF
TRBD1	.	TRBJ1-4	TRBV9	TGTGCCAGCAGCGTAGGTGGACAGGTTAATGAAAAACTGTTTTTT	CASSVGGQVNEKLFF